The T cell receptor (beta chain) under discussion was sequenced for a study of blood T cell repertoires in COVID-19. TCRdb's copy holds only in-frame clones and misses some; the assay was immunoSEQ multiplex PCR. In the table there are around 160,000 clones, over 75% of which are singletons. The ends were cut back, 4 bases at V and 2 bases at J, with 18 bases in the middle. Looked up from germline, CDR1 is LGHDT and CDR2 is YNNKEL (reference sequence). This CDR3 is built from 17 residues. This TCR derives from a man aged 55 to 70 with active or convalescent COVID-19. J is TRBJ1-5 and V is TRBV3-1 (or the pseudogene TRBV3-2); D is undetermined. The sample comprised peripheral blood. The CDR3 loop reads CASSPTEEGEGNQPQHF. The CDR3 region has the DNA TGTGCCAGCAGCCCCACTGAGGAGGGCGAGGGCAATCAGCCCCAGCATTTT.